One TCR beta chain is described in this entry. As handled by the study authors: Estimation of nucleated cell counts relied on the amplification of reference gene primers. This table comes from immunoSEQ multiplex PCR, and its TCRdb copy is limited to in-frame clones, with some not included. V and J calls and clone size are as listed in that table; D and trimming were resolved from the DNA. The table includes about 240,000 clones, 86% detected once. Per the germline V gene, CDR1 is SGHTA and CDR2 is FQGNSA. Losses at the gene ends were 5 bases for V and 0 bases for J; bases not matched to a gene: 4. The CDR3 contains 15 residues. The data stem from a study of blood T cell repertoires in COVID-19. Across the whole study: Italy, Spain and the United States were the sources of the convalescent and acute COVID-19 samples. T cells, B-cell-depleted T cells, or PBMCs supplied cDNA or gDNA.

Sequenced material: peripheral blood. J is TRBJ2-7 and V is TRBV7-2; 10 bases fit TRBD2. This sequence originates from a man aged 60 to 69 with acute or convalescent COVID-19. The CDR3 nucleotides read TGTGCCAGCAGCCACAGACTAGCGGGCTCCTACGAGCAGTACTTC. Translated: CASSHRLAGSYEQYF.